This TCR beta chain was sequenced for a study of cytomegalovirus exposure and HLA in healthy donors. For the study at large: Earlier, about 179 million T cells were analyzed, and 90 million to 140 million unique TCR beta sequences were found among them.

Study results and limitations: Per a prior analysis, the majority of TCR beta V segments were productive roughly 87% or roughly 30% of the time. Indistinguishability led to the exclusion of some V segments, TRBV6-2 and TRBV6-3 included.

J was trimmed by 7 bases and V by 11 bases; bases with no gene match: 5. The CDR3 sequence is 13 residues long. Per germline, CDR1 MNHEY and CDR2 SMNVEV (reference sequence). Turning to this clone: Its specificity is unknown.

PCR was performed using 60 Vbeta and 13 Jbeta primers. In the original workflow: Later, 65 million to 85 million unique TCR beta chains were counted in an analysis, and some 9.9 million of them were shared. Here immunoSEQ multiplex PCR was the method, and the copy in TCRdb shows in-frame clones only, minus some. V and J calls and clone size are as listed in that table; D and trimming were resolved from the DNA. The sample holds some 150,000 clones, over 60% seen once. This TCR derives from a woman in her twenties or thirties in good health and CMV-seronegative. The chain links TRBV27 to TRBJ2-1, with TRBD2 matching 13 bases. Sequences were obtained from PBMCs. CDR3 DNA sequence: TGTGCCTGCGGACTAGCGGGAGATAATGAGCAGTTCTTC. Residues: CACGLAGDNEQFF.